This T cell receptor (beta chain) was captured in a study of cytomegalovirus exposure and HLA in healthy donors. Notes on the study in general: In a later analysis, several top co-occurrence clusters appeared linked to parvovirus B19, influenza, CMV and Epstein-Barr virus. Immune exposure information comprised only CMV serostatus. Confirmation in vitro established that three CMV-associated chains were specific for CMV antigens.

Both 60 Vbeta primers and 13 Jbeta primers went into the PCR. The table came from immunoSEQ multiplex PCR; TCRdb's copy has only in-frame clones and leaves some out. The sample holds about 140,000 clones; roughly 70% are singletons and the top ten take 6.5% to 9%. This CDR3 is built from 15 residues. The germline CDR1 and CDR2 sequences are SGDLS and YYNGEE. V trimming: 0 bases; J trimming: 4 bases; junction bases outside the gene matches: 6. Notes on this clone: Its antigen is currently unknown.

This clonotype originated in a man younger than 45 in good health and CMV-seronegative. Sequencing was performed on PBMCs. This chain links TRBV9 with TRBJ2-5; 7 bases are shared with TRBD1. Here the CDR3 reads CASSVDRGERETQYF. DNA of the CDR3: TGTGCCAGCAGCGTAGACAGGGGTGAACGAGAGACCCAGTACTTC.